The 26 T cell receptor beta chains listed next were all sequenced from one sample in a study of blood T cell repertoires in COVID-19. Method: immunoSEQ multiplex PCR; TCRdb's copy keeps in-frame clones and lacks some. The data show about 58,000 clones, 90% to 95% seen once. Source material: peripheral blood. Receptors originate from a man aged 50-60 years with active COVID-19.

The V call is TRBV7-3, the J call TRBJ2-1; D perhaps matches TRBD2 (6 bases). The CDR3 runs 14 residues. The V gene lost 5 bases and the J gene lost 6 bases, with 14 bases spanning the gap. The germline CDR1 and CDR2 sequences are SGHTA and FQGTGA. The CDR3 region is CASSPGTGANEQFF. In DNA, the CDR3 is TGTGCCAGCAGCCCCGGGACTGGGGCCAATGAGCAGTTCTTC. Drawing the rest from reference TRBV7-3 and TRBJ2-1, the complete variable domain is GAGVSQTPSNKVTEKGKYVELRCDPISGHTALYWYRQSLGQGPEFLIYFQGTGAADDSGLPNDRFFAVRPEGSVSTLKIQRTERGDSAVYLCASSPGTGANEQFFGPGTRLTVL.

The chain joins TRBV6-2 or TRBV6-3 to TRBJ2-7; tentative D call: TRBD1 (6 bases). This CDR3 comprises 16 residues. V lost 5 bases, J lost 0 bases, and 17 bases lay in between. Germline V gene data show CDR1 as MNHEY and CDR2 as SVGEGT. This CDR3 is CASSTPDRRSSYEQYF. The CDR3 nucleotides read TGTGCCAGCAGTACCCCCGACAGGAGGAGCTCCTACGAGCAGTACTTC.

V usage is TRBV28 and J usage is TRBJ2-3; D possibly corresponds to TRBD2 (6 bases). Germline values: CDR1 MDHEN, CDR2 SYDVKM. CDR3 length equals 15 residues. V lost 5 bases, J lost 4 bases, and 16 bases lay in between. CDR3 residues: CASSTRTMGSDTQYF. The CDR3 DNA reads TGTGCCAGCAGTACTCGGACTATGGGTTCAGATACGCAGTATTTT.

The V and J genes are TRBV7-8 and TRBJ2-7; the match to TRBD2 covers 7 bases. J was trimmed by 2 bases and V by 5 bases; bases with no gene match: 9. Germline CDR1 is SGHVS and CDR2 is FQNEAQ. The CDR3 consists of 15 residues. CDR3 coding DNA: TGTGCCAGCAGCCCCGGTGCTAGCGGAACCTACGAGCAGTACTTC. It codes for CASSPGASGTYEQYF.

This chain uses TRBV2 with TRBJ1-1, with a possible D match to TRBD1 (5 bases). The CDR3 spans 12 residues. Trimming cost V 6 bases and J 4 bases, with 9 bases left between them. Germline CDR1 SNHLY, CDR2 FYNNEI. CDR3: CASRSRVTEAFF. DNA of the CDR3: TGTGCCAGCAGGTCCAGGGTCACTGAAGCTTTCTTT.

The chain joins TRBV6-2 or TRBV6-3 to TRBJ2-1; 10 bases are a match to TRBD2. J was trimmed by 10 bases and V by 5 bases; bases with no gene match: 5. The germline gives CDR1 MNHEY, CDR2 SVGEGT. The CDR3 has 13 amino acids. The CDR3 coding sequence is TGTGCCAGCAGTCCCCAGGGACTAGCGGAGCAGTTCTTC. This encodes CASSPQGLAEQFF.

The chain joins TRBV28 to TRBJ2-7; a weak D match, TRBD1 (6 bases). The CDR3 covers 16 residues. The germline V gene encodes CDR1 MDHEN and CDR2 SYDVKM. V shed 5 bases and J shed 3 bases, with 20 bases lying between them. As DNA, the CDR3 is TGTGCCAGCAGTCTCGTGGACAGCCAAGTAAACTACGAGCAGTACTTC. Amino acid sequence: CASSLVDSQVNYEQYF.

The J gene is TRBJ1-2, the V gene TRBV6-2 or TRBV6-3; TRBD1 matches at 8 bases. Germline-derived CDR1 and CDR2 are MNHEY and SVGEGT. With V trimmed by 4 bases and J by 5 bases, 6 bases remained unmatched. CDR3 length: 14 amino acids. The CDR3 coding sequence is TGTGCCAGCAGTTCCACTCAGGGGGCGTATGGCTACACCTTC. Amino acid sequence: CASSSTQGAYGYTF.

The chain combines TRBV27 with TRBJ1-2; D is ambiguous. This CDR3 is built from 13 residues. Trimming removed 2 bases at V and 8 bases at J, with 12 bases between. Germline CDR1 is MNHEY and CDR2 is SMNVEV (reference sequence). DNA for the CDR3: TGTGCCAGCAGTTTACGGGCAGGAGGAGGCTACACCTTC. Translated: CASSLRAGGGYTF.

The genes are TRBV9 and TRBJ1-1, with D hard to call. This CDR3 comprises 15 residues. With 4 bases removed from V and 4 bases from J, the gap between germline ends came to 17 bases. Germline values: CDR1 SGDLS, CDR2 YYNGEE. In nucleotides, the CDR3 is TGTGCCAGCAGCAGAACGGGAGGGATCGGCACTGAAGCTTTCTTT. Translation: CASSRTGGIGTEAFF.

The rearrangement uses TRBV30 and TRBJ1-3, with D uncertain. The CDR3 loop spans 18 amino acids. V lost 0 bases to trimming and J lost 0 bases, with 18 bases between them. Germline CDR1 is GTSNPN and CDR2 is SVGIG (reference sequence). The DNA for the CDR3 is TGTGCCTGGAGTGTACGTGGGAGCATAGTACTCTCTGGAAACACCATATATTTT. It is translated as CAWSVRGSIVLSGNTIYF. Based on the CDR3 plus reference TRBV30 and TRBJ1-3, the full variable domain is SQTIHQWPATLVQPVGSPLSLECTVEGTSNPNLYWYRQAAGRGLQLLFYSVGIGQISSEVPQNLSASRPQDRQFILSSKKLLLSDSGFYLCAWSVRGSIVLSGNTIYFGEGSWLTVV.

The J gene is TRBJ1-4, the V gene TRBV5-4; 7 nucleotides agree with TRBD1. The germline V gene encodes CDR1 SGHNT and CDR2 YYREEE (reference sequence). The ends lost 3 bases at V and 4 bases at J; junction bases unmatched: 15. The CDR3 is made up of 18 amino acids. CDR3: CASSSSTGSGDYNEKLFF. The CDR3 DNA reads as TGTGCCAGCAGCTCTTCGACAGGGTCGGGAGACTATAATGAAAAACTGTTTTTT.

The rearrangement links TRBV4-1 to TRBJ2-5, with D possibly matching TRBD2 (6 bases). Germline CDR1 MGHRA, CDR2 YSYEKL. CDR3 length equals 15 residues. V dropped 2 bases and J dropped 6 bases, with 16 bases sitting between them. The chain's CDR3 is CASSQPTPGGKTQYF. CDR3 DNA: TGCGCCAGCAGCCAACCGACACCCGGAGGGAAGACCCAGTACTTC.

The chain links TRBV9 to TRBJ2-3; 9 bases map to TRBD2. The V gene's germline CDR1 is SGDLS and CDR2 YYNGEE. This CDR3 has 16 amino acids. Trimming took 0 bases from V and 1 from J; bases not matched to a gene: 3. The CDR3 bases are TGTGCCAGCAGCGTAGGTGCGGGGGGGCGCACAGATACGCAGTATTTT. As protein: CASSVGAGGRTDTQYF.

V and J are TRBV10-1 and TRBJ2-1, with 14 nucleotides matching TRBD2. CDR1 and CDR2 (germline): WNHNN, SYGVQD (reference sequence). The CDR3 runs to 16 residues. Trimming cost V 5 bases and J 10 bases; bases outside gene matches: 10. CDR3 bases: TGCGCCAGCAGTAAAAAGACTAGCGGGAGGGTACGCGAGCAGTTCTTC. This encodes CASSKKTSGRVREQFF.

This rearrangement joins TRBV27 to TRBJ2-7; possibly TRBD1 for D (5 bases). The CDR3 is 14 amino acids. Trimming removed 5 bases from V and 3 bases from J, with 14 bases in between. Germline V gene data show CDR1 as MNHEY and CDR2 as SMNVEV (reference sequence). The CDR3, as DNA: TGTGCCAGCAGTCCTCGACAGCCAGTCTACGAGCAGTACTTC. Translation: CASSPRQPVYEQYF.

The rearrangement joins TRBV2 to TRBJ1-2; D remains ambiguous. Germline CDR1 reads SNHLY; CDR2 reads FYNNEI. The V end lost 4 bases, the J end lost 8 bases, and 20 bases lay between the germline ends. This CDR3 is built from 15 residues. This chain's CDR3 is CASSVSLPQFGGYTF. As DNA, the CDR3 is TGTGCCAGCAGTGTTTCATTACCCCAGTTCGGGGGCTACACCTTC.

CDR3 loop: CASSPLGGGFTF. DNA of the CDR3: TGTGCCAGTAGTCCCCTAGGAGGGGGCTTTACCTTC. The rearrangement uses TRBV19 and TRBJ1-2; 7 bases match TRBD1. CDR1 is LNHDA, CDR2 SQIVND, per germline (reference sequence). CDR3 length: 12 amino acids. V lost 5 bases to trimming and J lost 14 bases; unmatched junction nucleotides: 11.

The chain combines TRBV6-2 or TRBV6-3 with TRBJ1-5; the D is unclear. Germline CDR1 MNHEY, CDR2 SVGEGT. V lost 2 bases, J lost 3 bases, and 17 bases lay in between. The CDR3 sequence is 17 residues long. The CDR3 nucleotides read TGTGCCAGCAGTTACCCGCCGTTTGCAGGAAACAATCAGCCCCAGCATTTT. As protein: CASSYPPFAGNNQPQHF.

This clone was counted once. This chain links TRBV30 with TRBJ1-2; 7 positions match TRBD1. CDR3 length: 12 amino acids. Germline CDR1 GTSNPN, CDR2 SVGIG (reference sequence). V was clipped by 3 bases and J by 6 bases; unmatched bases: 4. The CDR3 region has the DNA TGTGCCTGGAGATACAGGGGTAATGGCTACACCTTC. Translation: CAWRYRGNGYTF.

The chain recombines TRBV2 with TRBJ1-1; 7 bases map to TRBD1. The CDR3 totals 16 residues. J lost 0 bases, V lost 5 bases, and 9 bases had no gene match. Germline V gene lookup returns CDR1 SNHLY and CDR2 FYNNEI. The CDR3 coding sequence is TGTGCCAGCAGTTCAATAGACAGGGCCTTGAACACTGAAGCTTTCTTT. Protein: CASSSIDRALNTEAFF.

This rearrangement joins TRBV28 to TRBJ1-2; 8 nucleotides agree with TRBD1. The length of the CDR3 is 14 residues. Germline V CDR1 and CDR2: MDHEN, SYDVKM. The junction had 5 bases not matched to a gene; V was cut back by 6 bases and J by 2 bases. The CDR3 spells CASSWTGSNYGYTF. For the CDR3, the DNA is TGTGCCAGCAGCTGGACAGGGAGCAACTATGGCTACACCTTC.

This clone was counted a single time. The chain links TRBV3-1 (or the pseudogene TRBV3-2) to TRBJ2-7; perhaps TRBD2 as D (6 bases). This CDR3 comprises 12 residues. Trimming took 3 bases from V and 7 from J, leaving 10 bases between them. Germline V gene data show CDR1 as LGHDT and CDR2 as YNNKEL (reference sequence). CDR3 amino acids: CASSHTGREQYF. CDR3 nucleotide sequence: TGTGCCAGCAGCCATACCGGGAGAGAGCAGTACTTC.

The chain uses TRBV24-1 and TRBJ2-7; 13 bases line up with TRBD2. Germline V gene data show CDR1 as KGHDR and CDR2 as SFDVKD. The ends lost 3 bases at V and 7 bases at J; junction bases unmatched: 8. The CDR3 runs 16 residues. CDR3 in amino acids: CATSDPGTSGMREQYF. The CDR3 bases are TGTGCCACCAGTGATCCCGGGACTAGCGGGATGAGGGAGCAGTACTTC.

The chain recombines TRBV27 with TRBJ1-6, with a tentative D call TRBD1 (5 bases). This CDR3 is built from 15 residues. Germline V gene data show CDR1 as MNHEY and CDR2 as SMNVEV (reference sequence). V lost 6 bases, J lost 0 bases, and 9 bases lay in between. The chain's CDR3 is CASSPGGSYNSPLHF. CDR3 nucleotides: TGTGCCAGCAGCCCGGGGGGCTCCTATAATTCACCCCTCCACTTT.

J is TRBJ2-7 and V is TRBV27, with D possibly TRBD1 on 6 matching bases. The CDR3 extends over 14 amino acids. V was trimmed by 2 bases and J by 2 bases, leaving 10 bases between them. The germline gives CDR1 MNHEY, CDR2 SMNVEV (reference sequence). The CDR3 protein is CASSLIGQTYEQYF. The CDR3 DNA reads TGTGCCAGCAGTTTAATAGGACAGACCTACGAGCAGTACTTC.